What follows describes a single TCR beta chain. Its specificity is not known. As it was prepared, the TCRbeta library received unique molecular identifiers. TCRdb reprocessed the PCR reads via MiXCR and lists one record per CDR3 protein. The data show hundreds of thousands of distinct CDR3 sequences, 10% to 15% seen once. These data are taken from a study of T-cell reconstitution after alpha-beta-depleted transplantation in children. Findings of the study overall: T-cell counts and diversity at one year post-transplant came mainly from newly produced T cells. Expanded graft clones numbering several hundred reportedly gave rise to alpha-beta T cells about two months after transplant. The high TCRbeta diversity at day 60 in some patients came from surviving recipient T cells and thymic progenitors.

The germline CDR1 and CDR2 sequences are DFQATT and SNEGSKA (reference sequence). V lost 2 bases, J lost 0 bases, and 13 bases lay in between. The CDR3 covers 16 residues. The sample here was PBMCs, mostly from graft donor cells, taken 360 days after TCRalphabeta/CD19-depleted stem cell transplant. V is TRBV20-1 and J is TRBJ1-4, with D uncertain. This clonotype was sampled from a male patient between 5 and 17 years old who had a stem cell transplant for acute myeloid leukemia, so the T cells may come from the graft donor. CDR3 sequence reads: CSARPPGPPTNEKLFF. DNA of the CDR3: TGCAGTGCTAGACCACCGGGCCCACCAACTAATGAAAAACTGTTTTTT.